This T cell receptor beta chain is drawn from a study of response to subunit inactivated influenza vaccine. Study-level points and caveats: Each seasonal influenza vaccination recruits few new T cells, the authors suggested.

The CDR3 extends over 15 amino acids. The ends lost 4 bases at V and 2 bases at J; junction bases unmatched: 6. Looked up from germline, CDR1 is SGHRS and CDR2 is YFSETQ. TCRdb analysed the RT-PCR reads with MiXCR anew, one entry per CDR3 protein. The sample has roughly 460,000 distinct CDR3 sequences; roughly 9.8% are singletons. Concerning this clonotype itself: The antigen is not known.

The J gene is TRBJ2-1, the V gene TRBV5-1; 7 bases are shared with TRBD2. This material consisted of PBMCs from blood, taken roughly 45 days after vaccination. This TCR derives from a man aged 45-65 years who received an inactivated influenza vaccine. The CDR3 reads CASSGGSGTYNEQFF. The CDR3 DNA is TGCGCCAGCAGCGGAGGGAGCGGGACCTACAATGAGCAGTTCTTC.